This record looks at one T cell receptor (beta chain) sequence and its context. This clonotype was counted a single time. This clone's antigen is unknown. Base qualities are not recorded, but no much larger clone differs from it by a single base. This sample stems from a study of blood T cells in healthy people across ages (dated by TCRdb to between 2015 and 2017). About the investigation overall: In model experiments, template switching captured roughly one uniquely barcoded TCR beta cDNA molecule for every two T cells. To track age-related changes in TCR beta repertoire diversity, the study relied on deep sequencing normalized with unique cDNA molecular identifiers. The donors were split into four age groups: young (average 16 years), middle-aged (roughly 42), aged (approximately 59) and long-lived (under 85). The study analyzed two additional independent replicas of 1 million unique cDNA reads from the same blood draw for two donors, one aged 18 to 29 and one aged 80 or older. What the authors observed across the whole study: Compared with the aged group, more naive CD4+ T cells, fewer expanded clones and increased TCR diversity were shown by the long-lived group, suggesting age selection. Bulk unsorted PBMC profiling prevented conclusive comparison of naive and antigen-experienced compartments. A strong correlation was found between observed TCR beta diversity and the percentage of naive T cells measured by flow cytometry. The CMV infection status of donors was not known, potentially confounding age-related changes in expanded clonotypes. Observed TCR beta diversity per million T cells fell roughly linearly with age, and a significant reduction was already apparent by age about 43. Estimates of total diversity based on one million sequenced T cells were regarded as lower bounds and as underestimates.

To prepare the library, 5' RACE was applied. The data were produced on an Illumina HiSeq 2500. A second roughly 6 to 11 cycle PCR used a sample-barcoded 5' primer and a J-beta primer mix. Each TCR beta cDNA molecule received a unique molecular identifier from a template-switch 5' adaptor carrying 12 random nucleotides. At least 2.5 million CDR3-containing paired-end reads were obtained from each sample. All of the RNA was converted into first-strand cDNA using the Mint cDNA synthesis kit, with a TRBC-specific oligonucleotide serving as the primer. Following uracil-DNA glycosylase treatment, all cDNA underwent a first 18-cycle PCR with the universal primers M1SS and BC2_uni_R. The published analysis was carried out like this. For normalization, 1 million high-quality reads were randomly selected from each sample, with every read carrying a distinct molecular identifier. Reads sharing molecular identifiers were discarded rather than binned into consensus sequences. CDR3 identification, clonotype clustering and error correction used MiTCR with a Q25 quality threshold and the strictest error-elimination algorithm. A nonparametric unseen species model with Euler transformation was used to estimate a lower bound on total TCR beta diversity. The public reads were quality trimmed at Q25 with fastp and then assembled into clones with MiXCR by TCRdb, keeping productive beta chains. Under each unique CDR3 protein, matching rows form one entry showing the most common genes and DNA. These V and J calls originate from TCRdb's pipeline instead of the authors' own analysis. The sample profile shows roughly 1,000,000 distinct CDR3 sequences; around 25% of them were found once. The ten largest make up about 0.8% of the sample.

Per the germline V gene, LGHNA is the CDR1 and YNFKEQ is the CDR2. V is reduced by 0 bases and J by 7 bases, leaving a spacing of 9 bases between them. The CDR3 sequence holds 13 residues, the cysteine and phenylalanine included. The retained sequence is limited to the CDR3, 39 bases, with the frame set at the first base. Systemically healthy Caucasian individuals from Russia, over 30 in total and aged roughly 6 to 95 years, were included as donors. Approximately 9.7 milliliters of peripheral blood were drawn from each donor into EDTA-treated Vacutainer tubes. Ficoll-Paque density-gradient centrifugation was used to isolate PBMCs, with at least 7 million per sample. Trizol reagent was used to extract total RNA from the PBMCs, yielding at least 5.5 micrograms per sample. For every donor, an aliquot of PBMCs went through flow cytometry to measure the percentages of naive CD45RAhigh/CD27high T cells.

A further study also used this sample, focusing on T cells of mothers and their children. As noted in the second study: Nine systemically healthy Caucasian individuals, comprising three mothers and their six children, were included as donors. cDNA synthesis used all of the extracted RNA, with roughly 1.6 ug of RNA in each 15 ul reaction. In the second PCR, the M1S primer introduced both the sample barcodes and 2-4 random nucleotides. Each mother yielded over 9 million TCR beta CDR3 reads and each child some 3 million reads. Thymic selection shapes the output of TCR recombination in a similar way in related and unrelated pairs, and inherited differences have a minor effect. Normalized repertoire overlap in related mother-child pairs was always slightly higher than in unrelated mother-child pairs, but the difference was never significant. Persistent microchimeric T cell clones were not detected, at a sensitivity of approximately 100 clones per million clonotypes. To look for features that set related mother-child pairs apart from unrelated individuals, the researchers ran deep NGS to compare the TCR beta repertoires of mothers and children. Mothers averaged roughly 40 +/- 4 years of age and children averaged around 10 +/- 4 years. After adapters were ligated using NEBNext reagents, the libraries underwent 100+100 nt paired-end sequencing on an Illumina HiSeq 2000. Mother and child libraries were prepared a month apart and sequenced in separate runs to prevent cross-contamination. For each donor, between about 500,000 and 2,000,000 distinct TCR beta clonotypes were identified. Naive TCR beta clonotypes were estimated from low-frequency clonotypes matched to each donor's FACS-determined naive share, without sorting.

This sequence was found in a girl aged 2 to 10 in good health. The chain employs TRBV4-2 and TRBJ1-2, with no D gene named confidently. The specimen sequenced was blood. The DNA sequence is TGTGCCAGCAGCCAAGAACGCGTCGCTGGCTACACCTTC. The translation is CASSQERVAGYTF.